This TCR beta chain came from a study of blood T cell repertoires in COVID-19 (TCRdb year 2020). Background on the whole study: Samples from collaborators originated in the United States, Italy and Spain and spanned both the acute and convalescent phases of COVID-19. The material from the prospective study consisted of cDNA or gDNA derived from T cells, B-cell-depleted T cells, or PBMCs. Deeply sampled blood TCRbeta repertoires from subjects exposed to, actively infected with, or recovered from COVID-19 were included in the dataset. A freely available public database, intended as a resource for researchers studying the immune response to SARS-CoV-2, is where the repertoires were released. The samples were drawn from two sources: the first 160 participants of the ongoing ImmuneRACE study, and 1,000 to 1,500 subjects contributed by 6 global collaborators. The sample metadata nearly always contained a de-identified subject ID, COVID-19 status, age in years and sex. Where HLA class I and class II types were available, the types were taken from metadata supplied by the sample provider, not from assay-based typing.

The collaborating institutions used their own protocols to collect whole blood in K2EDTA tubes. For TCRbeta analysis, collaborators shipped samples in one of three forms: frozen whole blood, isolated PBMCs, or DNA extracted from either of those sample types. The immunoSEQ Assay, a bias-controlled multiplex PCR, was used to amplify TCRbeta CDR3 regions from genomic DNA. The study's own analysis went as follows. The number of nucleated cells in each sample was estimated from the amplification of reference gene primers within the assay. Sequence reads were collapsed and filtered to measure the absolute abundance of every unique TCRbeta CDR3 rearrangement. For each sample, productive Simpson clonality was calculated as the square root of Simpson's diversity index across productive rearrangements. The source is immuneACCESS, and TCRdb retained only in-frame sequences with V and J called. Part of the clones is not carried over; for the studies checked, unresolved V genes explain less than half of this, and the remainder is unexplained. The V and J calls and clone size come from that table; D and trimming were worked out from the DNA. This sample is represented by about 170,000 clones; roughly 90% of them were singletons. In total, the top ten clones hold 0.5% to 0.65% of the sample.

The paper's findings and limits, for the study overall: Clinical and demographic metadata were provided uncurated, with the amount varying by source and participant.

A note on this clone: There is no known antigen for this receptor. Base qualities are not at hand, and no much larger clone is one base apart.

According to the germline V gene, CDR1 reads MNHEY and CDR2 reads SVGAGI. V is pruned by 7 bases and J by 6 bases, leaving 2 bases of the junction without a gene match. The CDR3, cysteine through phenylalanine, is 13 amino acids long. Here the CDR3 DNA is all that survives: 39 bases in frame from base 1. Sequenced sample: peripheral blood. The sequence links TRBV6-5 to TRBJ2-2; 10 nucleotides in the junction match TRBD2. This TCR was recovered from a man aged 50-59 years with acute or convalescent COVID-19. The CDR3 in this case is CASMGLAPGELFF. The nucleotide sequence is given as TGTGCCAGCATGGGACTAGCGCCCGGGGAGCTGTTTTTT.